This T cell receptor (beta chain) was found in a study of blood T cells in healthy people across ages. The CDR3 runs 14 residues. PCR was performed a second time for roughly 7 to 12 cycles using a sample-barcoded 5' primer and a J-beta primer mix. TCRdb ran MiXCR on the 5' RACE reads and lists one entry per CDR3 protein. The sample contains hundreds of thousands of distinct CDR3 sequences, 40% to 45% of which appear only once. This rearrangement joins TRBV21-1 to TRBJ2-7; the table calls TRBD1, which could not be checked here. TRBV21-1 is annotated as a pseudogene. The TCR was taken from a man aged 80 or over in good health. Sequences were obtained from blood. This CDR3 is CASSPGGGPYEQYF. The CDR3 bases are TGTGCCAGCAGTCCCGGGGGCGGGCCCTACGAGCAGTACTTC.